The next 21 T cell receptor beta chains were all read from a single sample in a study of monozygotic twins with inflammatory bowel disease. TCRdb reprocessed the 5' RACE reads and keeps a single row for each CDR3 protein, giving no DNA. The sample shows some 190,000 distinct CDR3 sequences, and 7.7% sits with its ten largest clones. Sample: blood. These TCRs come from a human donor with ulcerative colitis or Crohn's disease, or a healthy co-twin of an affected twin (not recorded which).

This chain links TRBV7-9 with TRBJ1-1; the TRBD1 assignment by TCRdb is unverifiable without DNA. CDR1 and CDR2 (germline): SEHNR, FQNEAQ (reference sequence). The CDR3 length is 15 residues. CDR3 in amino acids: CASSSGPGPIAEAFF.

The V call is TRBV29-1, the J call TRBJ2-1; TCRdb's D gene call, TRBD2, goes unchecked for lack of DNA. Germline V gives CDR1 SQVTM, CDR2 ANQGSEA. The CDR3 covers 14 residues. The CDR3 region is CSVEGLAGGNEQFF.

V and J are TRBV28 and TRBJ2-1. The germline gives CDR1 MDHEN, CDR2 SYDVKM. The CDR3 spans 11 residues. The CDR3 reads CASSQNNEQFF.

The genes are TRBV29-1 and TRBJ1-2. CDR3 length equals 13 residues. Germline values: CDR1 SQVTM, CDR2 ANQGSEA. The CDR3 sequence is CSVRSSGNYGYTF.

The chain links TRBV4-3 to TRBJ1-5. The CDR3 consists of 14 residues. Germline assignment: CDR1 LGHNA and CDR2 YSLEER. This chain's CDR3 is CASSQEQGTQPQHF.

The genes are TRBV28 and TRBJ1-1. This CDR3 region has 14 residues. Germline V lookup: CDR1 MDHEN, CDR2 SYDVKM. The CDR3 is CASSFGVRNTEAFF.

CDR3 sequence reads: CASSKASGVGINQPQHF. J is TRBJ1-5 and V is TRBV21-1; lacking DNA, the TRBD1 call made by TCRdb goes unchecked. TRBV21-1 constitutes a pseudogene. This CDR3 has 17 residues.

This chain links TRBV19 with TRBJ2-1; the TRBD2 assignment by TCRdb is unverifiable without DNA. The CDR3 covers 17 residues. The germline gives CDR1 LNHDA, CDR2 SQIVND (reference sequence). The CDR3 here is CASSIRLAGDSYNEQFF.

V and J are TRBV12-3 or TRBV12-4 and TRBJ2-1; TCRdb proposes TRBD1, but this gene call is untestable without DNA. The CDR3 runs to 15 residues. The CDR3 loop reads CASSLTPVGGNEQFF.

CDR3 sequence: CSVAGTGDYGYTF. The J gene is TRBJ1-2, the V gene TRBV29-1; TCRdb calls TRBD1, which cannot be checked without DNA. Germline CDR1 SQVTM, CDR2 ANQGSEA. This CDR3 has 13 amino acids.

The CDR3: CATSREGLDYEQYF. The gene calls are TRBV15 and TRBJ2-7; TCRdb indicates TRBD2, and absent DNA this call remains unverified. The CDR3 is 14 amino acids. CDR1 is LNHNV and CDR2 is YYDKDF in the germline V gene (reference sequence).

The rearrangement joins TRBV7-9 to TRBJ1-1; TCRdb reports TRBD1, a call that lacks DNA to check it against. This CDR3 comprises 16 residues. Germline V gives CDR1 SEHNR, CDR2 FQNEAQ (reference sequence). The CDR3: CASSGRESPMNTEAFF.

The genes are TRBV25-1 and TRBJ2-3; the D gene TCRdb calls, TRBD1, cannot be checked with no DNA. CDR1 is MGHDK and CDR2 is SYGVNS in the germline V gene. The CDR3 runs to 15 residues. The CDR3 loop reads CASSEYPGGTDTQYF.

The chain carries TRBV6-2 or TRBV6-3 and TRBJ2-4; TCRdb's D gene call, TRBD2, goes unchecked for lack of DNA. The CDR3 contains 15 residues. The germline CDR1 and CDR2 sequences are MNHEY and SVGEGT. CDR3 sequence: CASSYSWLEGSIQYF.

This chain joins TRBV11-2 and TRBJ2-7; TCRdb reports TRBD1, a call that lacks DNA to check it against. This CDR3 region has 12 residues. CDR1 and CDR2 (germline): SGHAT, FQNNGV. CDR3 in amino acids: CASSSRGLEQYF.

The chain links TRBV7-3 to TRBJ2-3; TCRdb outputs TRBD1, but without DNA this stays unchecked. This CDR3 contains 18 residues. Germline values: CDR1 SGHTA, CDR2 FQGTGA. The CDR3 here is CASSPLGGPGSSTDTQYF.

V gene TRBV6-5 combines with J gene TRBJ1-3. Germline-derived CDR1 and CDR2 are MNHEY and SVGAGI. The length of the CDR3 is 14 residues. CDR3 sequence: CASSYSISGNTIYF.

The chain employs TRBV4-2 and TRBJ1-5. The germline V gene has CDR1 LGHNA and CDR2 YNFKEQ. The CDR3 is 13 amino acids. CDR3 amino acids: CASSQDSGQPQHF.

The chain joins TRBV7-9 to TRBJ2-1; TCRdb gives TRBD2 as the D gene, but with no DNA this cannot be confirmed. Per the germline V gene, CDR1 is SEHNR and CDR2 is FQNEAQ (reference sequence). The CDR3 totals 16 residues. The CDR3 sequence is CASSLGTSGGLDEQFF.

The CDR3 reads CASSPPGGRAVADTQYF. The gene calls are TRBV18 and TRBJ2-3. This CDR3 contains 17 residues. Germline-derived CDR1 and CDR2 are KGHSH and LQKENI.

The V gene is TRBV6-5, the J gene TRBJ2-6; TCRdb picks TRBD1, but there is no DNA to check that call. CDR3 length: 17 residues. Germline CDR1 is MNHEY and CDR2 is SVGAGI. This CDR3 reads CASSYRTGKSGANVLTF.